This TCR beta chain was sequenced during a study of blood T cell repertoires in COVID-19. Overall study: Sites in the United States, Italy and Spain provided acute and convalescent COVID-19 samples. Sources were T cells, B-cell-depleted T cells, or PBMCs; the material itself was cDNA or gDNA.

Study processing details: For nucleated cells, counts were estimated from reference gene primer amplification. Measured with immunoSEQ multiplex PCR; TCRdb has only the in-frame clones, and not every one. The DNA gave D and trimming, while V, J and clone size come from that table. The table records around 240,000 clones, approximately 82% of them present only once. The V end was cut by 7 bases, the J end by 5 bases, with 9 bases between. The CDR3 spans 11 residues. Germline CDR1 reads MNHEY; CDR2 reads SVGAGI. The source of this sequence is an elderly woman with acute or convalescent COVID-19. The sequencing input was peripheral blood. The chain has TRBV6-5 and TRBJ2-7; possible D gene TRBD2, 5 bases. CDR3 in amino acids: CASIRGDEQYF. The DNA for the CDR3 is TGTGCCAGCATCCGGGGTGACGAGCAGTACTTC.